Reported below is one TCR beta chain. Germline values: CDR1 SEHNR, CDR2 FQNEAQ (reference sequence). The CDR3 spans 13 residues. Trimming stripped 4 bases from V and 6 bases from J, with 13 bases between. The entry originates in a study of blood T cell repertoires in COVID-19. In the study overall: Material from acute and convalescent COVID-19 was sourced from the United States, Italy and Spain.

Repertoires were generated with immunoSEQ multiplex PCR, while TCRdb's copy carries only in-frame clones and drops some. The sample holds 110,000 or so clones, roughly 84% seen once. This TCR came from a woman aged 70-85 years who had recovered from COVID-19. The V gene is TRBV7-9, the J gene TRBJ2-7; perhaps TRBD1 as D (6 bases). The sample was peripheral blood. CDR3 nucleotides: TGTGCCAGCAGCTCCCCCTCAGGGGTCGAGCAGTACTTC. It specifies CASSSPSGVEQYF.